Listed here are 24 T cell receptor beta chains from one sample, sequenced in a study of tumour-infiltrating T cells in Burkitt lymphoma. TCRdb's copy holds only in-frame clones and misses some; the assay was immunoSEQ multiplex PCR. The table shows 3,000 to 4,000 clones, with about an eighth occurring only once. Sequencing used tumor tissue. The receptors were sampled from a human donor with Burkitt lymphoma.

This clone occurred a few times. The chain carries TRBV27 and TRBJ2-1, with D perhaps being TRBD1 or TRBD2 (5 bases each). The V gene's germline CDR1 is MNHEY and CDR2 SMNVEV (reference sequence). V lost 2 bases and J lost 8, with 10 bases in between. CDR3 length: 13 amino acids. CDR3 loop: CASSLRLGHEQFF. The DNA of the CDR3 is TGTGCCAGCAGTTTAAGATTGGGACATGAGCAGTTCTTC.

The chain couples TRBV10-3 to TRBJ1-1, with a tentative D call TRBD1 (6 bases). Germline V gives CDR1 ENHRY, CDR2 SYGVKD. Trimming took off 4 bases at V and 0 bases at J, with 21 bases between the two ends. This CDR3 is built from 18 residues. As DNA, the CDR3 is TGTGCCATCAGTGCCCCGGGGGGGACAAGACAATTGAACACTGAAGCTTTCTTT. Residues: CAISAPGGTRQLNTEAFF.

The chain has TRBV6-1 and TRBJ1-2; D unresolved. This CDR3 is 13 amino acids long. Germline V gives CDR1 MNHNS, CDR2 SASEGT. Trimming cost V 7 bases and J 3 bases, with 12 bases left between them. Here the CDR3 reads CASNPSGDYGYTF. The DNA of the CDR3 is TGTGCCAGCAACCCAAGTGGCGACTATGGCTACACCTTC.

This clone was seen a handful of times. The genes are TRBV7-9 and TRBJ1-2, with D perhaps TRBD1 (5 bases). Germline lookup yields CDR1 SEHNR and CDR2 FQNEAQ (reference sequence). V lost 1 base, J lost 2 bases, and 14 bases lay in between. This CDR3 has 16 amino acids. CDR3 sequence: CASSLEAGHLNYGYTF. CDR3 coding DNA: TGTGCCAGCAGCTTAGAGGCAGGGCACCTCAACTATGGCTACACCTTC. Full variable domain (missing parts from reference TRBV7-9 and TRBJ1-2): DTGVSQNPRHKITKRGQNVTFRCDPISEHNRLYWYRQTLGQGPEFLTYFQNEAQLEKSRLLSDRFSAERPKGSFSTLEIQRTEQGDSAMYLCASSLEAGHLNYGYTFGSGTRLTVV.

Only a few counts were recorded for this clone. V and J are TRBV5-4 and TRBJ1-1; D might be TRBD1 (5 bases). Germline loops: CDR1 SGHNT, CDR2 YYREEE (reference sequence). This CDR3 comprises 13 residues. V was shortened by 1 base and J by 7 bases, with 11 bases between the two germline ends. This CDR3 is CASSLIGADEAFF. Here the CDR3 DNA reads TGTGCCAGCAGCTTGATAGGGGCGGATGAAGCTTTCTTT.

The rearrangement joins TRBV7-9 to TRBJ1-1, with D possibly being TRBD1 (5 bases). Germline V gene lookup returns CDR1 SEHNR and CDR2 FQNEAQ (reference sequence). The CDR3 covers 14 residues. Trimming removed 4 bases from V and 3 bases from J, with 12 bases in between. The CDR3 region has the DNA TGTGCCAGCAGCTCCTGGGGACTGGACACTGAAGCTTTCTTT. This gives the protein CASSSWGLDTEAFF.

Only a few counts were recorded for this clone. The chain couples TRBV7-8 to TRBJ2-7, with TRBD1 as a possible D gene (6 bases). The CDR3 length is 13 residues. V lost 5 bases and J lost 12, with 20 bases in between. Germline V CDR1 and CDR2: SGHVS, FQNEAQ. CDR3: CASSLYLSRGWYF. The CDR3 region has the DNA TGTGCCAGCAGCCTATATTTATCCAGGGGTTGGTACTTC.

In its sample, this clone was seen a few times. The chain carries TRBV4-1 and TRBJ2-7, with unresolved D. CDR1 is MGHRA, CDR2 YSYEKL, per germline. Trimming removed 0 bases at V and 5 bases at J, with 14 bases between. This CDR3 comprises 15 residues. The CDR3 nucleotides are TGCGCCAGCAGCCAAGATGGGAACGGGCGGAACGAGCAGTACTTC. Its translation is CASSQDGNGRNEQYF.

This clone was detected a few times. The chain links TRBV14 to TRBJ1-2, with D unresolved. CDR1 is SGHDN and CDR2 is FVKESK in the germline V gene. This CDR3 region has 14 residues. V was cut by 2 bases and J by 2 bases, with 9 bases left in between. CDR3 region: CASSQSQKNYGYTF. The CDR3 nucleotides read TGTGCCAGCAGCCAATCCCAGAAGAACTATGGCTACACCTTC. Combining the CDR3 with reference TRBV14 and TRBJ1-2 gives the whole variable domain EAGVTQFPSHSVIEKGQTVTLRCDPISGHDNLYWYRRVMGKEIKFLLHFVKESKQDESGMPNNRFLAERTGGTYSTLKVQPAELEDSGVYFCASSQSQKNYGYTFGSGTRLTVV.

V usage is TRBV2 and J usage is TRBJ1-6; D gene unclear. The V gene lost 3 bases and the J gene lost 7 bases, with 7 bases spanning the gap. Germline V gene data show CDR1 as SNHLY and CDR2 as FYNNEI. The CDR3 runs 13 residues. The chain's CDR3 is CASSEESNSPLHF. CDR3 nucleotide sequence: TGTGCCAGCAGTGAGGAGAGCAATTCACCCCTCCACTTT.

The table lists this clone with a few counts. The rearrangement joins TRBV5-6 to TRBJ1-2; D possibly corresponds to TRBD1 (5 bases). Germline V lookup: CDR1 SGHDT, CDR2 YYEEEE. The CDR3 sequence is 15 residues long. Trimming removed 4 bases from V and 0 bases from J, with 13 bases in between. The CDR3 spells CASSRGVPTNYGYTF. CDR3 sequence (DNA): TGTGCCAGCAGCCGGGGGGTTCCCACTAACTATGGCTACACCTTC.

V usage is TRBV15 and J usage is TRBJ1-5, with 9 bases aligning to TRBD1. The V gene end was trimmed by 5 bases and the J gene end by 6 bases; junction bases not matched to a gene: 17. The length of the CDR3 is 18 residues. Looked up from germline, CDR1 is LNHNV and CDR2 is YYDKDF (reference sequence). CDR3 DNA: TGTGCCACCAGCGGAGCGATCGGGACAGGGCCGGCAGGTCAGCCCCAGCATTTT. Translated, it gives CATSGAIGTGPAGQPQHF. Together with reference TRBV15 and TRBJ1-5, the CDR3 gives the full variable domain: DAMVIQNPRYQVTQFGKPVTLSCSQTLNHNVMYWYQQKSSQAPKLLFHYYDKDFNNEADTPDNFQSRRPNTSFCFLDIRSPGLGDTAMYLCATSGAIGTGPAGQPQHFGDGTRLSIL.

This clone showed up just a few times. CDR3 bases: TGTGCCAGCAGTTACGAGGCTTGGACAGGGGCTTACGAGCAGTACTTC. It encodes CASSYEAWTGAYEQYF. The V call is TRBV6-6, the J call TRBJ2-7; 9 bases are shared with TRBD1. The CDR3 is 16 amino acids. Germline-derived CDR1 and CDR2 are MNHNY and SVGAGI (reference sequence). V lost 2 bases and J lost 4; bases outside the gene matches: 9.

As DNA, the CDR3 is TGTGCCAGCAGTTCCCCGGACAGAAACTACGAGCAGTACTTC. This translates into CASSSPDRNYEQYF. The V call is TRBV6-6, the J call TRBJ2-7, with a possible D match to TRBD1 (6 bases). Germline V gene sequence: CDR1 MNHNY, CDR2 SVGAGI (reference sequence). Trimming took off 4 bases at V and 3 bases at J, with 13 bases between the two ends. The CDR3 contains 14 residues.

This clone has only a few counts. A read error may account for a junction end that differs from germline. V and J are TRBV6-6 and TRBJ1-2; D possibly corresponds to TRBD1 (6 bases). Germline CDR1 and CDR2: MNHNY and SVGAGI (reference sequence). This CDR3 contains 13 residues. DNA for the CDR3: TGTGCCAGCAGTTTGGGGGGCGACTATGGTTACACCTTC. This encodes CASSLGGDYGYTF.

This clone has more than one count but fewer than ten. The chain has TRBV4-2 and TRBJ2-7; 7 nucleotides agree with TRBD2. This CDR3 has 16 residues. Per the germline V gene, CDR1 is LGHNA and CDR2 is YNFKEQ. With 1 base clipped from V and 4 bases from J, the junction kept 10 bases outside the gene matches. The CDR3 DNA reads as TGTGCCAGCAGCCAAGGTTCGGGACTAAGAGAATACGAGCAGTACTTC. This gives the protein CASSQGSGLREYEQYF.

This clone came up a few times. The V call is TRBV4-3, the J call TRBJ1-1, with D perhaps TRBD1 (5 bases). This CDR3 has 17 amino acids. V lost 0 bases and J 0 bases, leaving 14 bases between the germline ends. Germline V gives CDR1 LGHNA, CDR2 YSLEER. The CDR3 region has the DNA TGCGCCAGCAGCCAAGATTTTGTGGGACCACTGAACACTGAAGCTTTCTTT. Translating gives CASSQDFVGPLNTEAFF.

This clone was counted a few times. The chain is built from TRBV7-9 and TRBJ1-1; D gene uncertain. The length of the CDR3 is 15 residues. V was shortened by 5 bases and J by 4 bases, with 17 bases between the two germline ends. Germline-derived CDR1 and CDR2 are SEHNR and FQNEAQ (reference sequence). The CDR3 spells CASSPVGVAITEAFF. CDR3 sequence (DNA): TGTGCCAGCAGCCCCGTCGGGGTAGCGATCACTGAAGCTTTCTTT.

V and J are TRBV6-5 and TRBJ2-7; D gene uncertain. Germline-derived CDR1 and CDR2 are MNHEY and SVGAGI. Trimming took 7 bases from V and 1 from J, leaving 11 bases between them. The CDR3 runs to 13 residues. The chain's CDR3 is CASTLGPSYEQYF. Written as DNA, the CDR3 is TGTGCCAGCACCCTCGGCCCGTCCTACGAGCAGTACTTC.

The chain uses TRBV2 and TRBJ2-2; D not resolved. V lost 2 bases to trimming and J lost 1 base, with 8 bases between them. Germline V gives CDR1 SNHLY, CDR2 FYNNEI. CDR3 length equals 15 residues. The CDR3: CASSESPGNTGELFF. The CDR3 nucleotides read TGTGCCAGCAGTGAAAGCCCGGGGAACACCGGGGAGCTGTTTTTT.

The table lists this clone with a few counts. This chain joins TRBV7-3 and TRBJ1-2, with D possibly matching TRBD1 (5 bases). Trimming stripped 2 bases from V and 6 bases from J, with 16 bases between. Germline values: CDR1 SGHTA, CDR2 FQGTGA. The CDR3 covers 15 residues. The CDR3 DNA reads as TGTGCCAGCAGCTTAGAGCCAGGGATAAAGAATGGCTACACCTTC. Amino acids: CASSLEPGIKNGYTF.

This clone was detected a few times. The J gene is TRBJ1-4, the V gene TRBV6-5; D call uncertain. CDR3 length equals 11 residues. Germline V CDR1 and CDR2: MNHEY, SVGAGI. With 6 bases removed from V and 12 bases from J, the gap between germline ends came to 11 bases. The CDR3 loop is CASSPGSELFF. CDR3 nucleotide sequence: TGTGCCAGCAGCCCGGGGAGCGAACTGTTTTTT.

This chain links TRBV6-5 with TRBJ2-1, with TRBD1 as a possible D gene (5 bases). V was clipped by 7 bases and J by 8 bases, with 12 bases between them. Germline V lookup: CDR1 MNHEY, CDR2 SVGAGI. This CDR3 spans 12 amino acids. CDR3 DNA: TGTGCCAGCACTGGTAGCAGGGATGAGCAGTTCTTC. Protein product: CASTGSRDEQFF.

The chain links TRBV2 to TRBJ2-2; D uncertain. The length of the CDR3 is 12 residues. Germline CDR1 SNHLY, CDR2 FYNNEI. Trimming shortened V by 8 bases and J by 0 bases, and 4 bases separated the two germline ends. CDR3 sequence: CASSTNTGELFF. The CDR3 DNA reads as TGTGCCAGCTCTACGAACACCGGGGAGCTGTTTTTT.